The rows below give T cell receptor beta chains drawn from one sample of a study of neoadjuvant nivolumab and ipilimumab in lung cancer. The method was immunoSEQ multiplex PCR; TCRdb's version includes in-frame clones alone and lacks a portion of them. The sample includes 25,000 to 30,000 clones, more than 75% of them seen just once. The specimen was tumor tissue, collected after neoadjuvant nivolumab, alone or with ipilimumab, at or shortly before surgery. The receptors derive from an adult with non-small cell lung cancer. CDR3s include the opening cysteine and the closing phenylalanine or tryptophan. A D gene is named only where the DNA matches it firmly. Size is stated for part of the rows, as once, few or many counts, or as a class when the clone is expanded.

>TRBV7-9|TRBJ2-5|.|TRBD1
TGTGCCAGCAGACAAACAGGGGCTGGAGAGACCCAGTACTTC
CASRQTGAGETQYF
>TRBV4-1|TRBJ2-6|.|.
TGCGCCAGCAGCCAATTTCGGGACCGGAGCTCTGGGGCCAACGTCCTGACTTTC
CASSQFRDRSSGANVLTF
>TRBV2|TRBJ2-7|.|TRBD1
TGTGCCAGCAGGGATGACAGGGACGAGCAGTACTTC
CASRDDRDEQYF
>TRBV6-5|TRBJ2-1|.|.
TGTGCCAGCAGTTACTCGAGGCTAGCAAGGCATGAGCAGTTCTTC
CASSYSRLARHEQFF
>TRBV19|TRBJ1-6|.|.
TGTGCCAGTAGTATCCCGGGATCACCCCTCCACTTT
CASSIPGSPLHF
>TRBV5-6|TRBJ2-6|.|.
TGTGCCAGCAGCTTGGACAGGAAACACTCTGGGGCCAACGTCCTGACTTTC
CASSLDRKHSGANVLTF
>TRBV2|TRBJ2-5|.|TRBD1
TGTGCCAGCAGGGGACAGGGATTAACTGGCCAAGAGACCCAGTACTTC
CASRGQGLTGQETQYF
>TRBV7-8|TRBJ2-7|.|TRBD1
TGTGCCAGCAGCCGGACAGGGGACGAGCAGTACTTC
CASSRTGDEQYF
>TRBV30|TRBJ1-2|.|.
TGTGCCTGGAGTCTTCCAGGGTATGGCTACACCTTC
CAWSLPGYGYTF
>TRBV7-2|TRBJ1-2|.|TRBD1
TGTGCCAGCAGCGTCTCCGGGACAGGGGCGTGGGGCTACACCTTC
CASSVSGTGAWGYTF
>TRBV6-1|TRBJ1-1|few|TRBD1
TGTGCCAGCAGTGAGGAGACAGGGGGCGCCGGAGCTTTCTTT
CASSEETGGAGAFF
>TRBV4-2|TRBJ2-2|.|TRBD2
TGTGCCAGCAGCGTAAACGGGGGGGCCTCGAACACCGGGGAGCTGTTTTTT
CASSVNGGASNTGELFF
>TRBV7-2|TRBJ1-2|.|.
TGTGCCAGCAGCGTAACGGGACACACAAGCTATGGCTACACCTTC
CASSVTGHTSYGYTF
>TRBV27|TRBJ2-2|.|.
TGTGCCAGCAGTTTATCGGGGGCCCCTCCCGGGGAGCTGTTTTTT
CASSLSGAPPGELFF
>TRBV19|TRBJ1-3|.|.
TGTGCCAGTAACCGCCCCAGGACATTTGGTGGAAACACCATATATTTT
CASNRPRTFGGNTIYF
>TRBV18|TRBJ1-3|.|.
TGTGCCAGCTCACCAGACATGGGGGGCGCCGGAAACACCATATATTTT
CASSPDMGGAGNTIYF
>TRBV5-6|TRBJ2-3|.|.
TGTGCCAGCAGCTCCATTCTTACAGATACGCAGTATTTT
CASSSILTDTQYF
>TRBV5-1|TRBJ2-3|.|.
TGCGCCAGCAGCTTGGCAGGGAAGAGCACAGATACGCAGTATTTT
CASSLAGKSTDTQYF
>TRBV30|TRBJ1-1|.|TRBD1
TGTGCCTTTAACAGGGGAGAGGGCACTGAAGCTTTCTTT
CAFNRGEGTEAFF
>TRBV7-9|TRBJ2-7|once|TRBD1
TGTGCCAGCAGCTCCCCACTTGGACAGGGAAGAGTCGTTTCCTACGAGCAGTACTTC
CASSSPLGQGRVVSYEQYF
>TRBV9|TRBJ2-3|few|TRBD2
TGTGCCAGCAGCGTAGACAGCGGGGGGGTGGCAGATACGCAGTATTTT
CASSVDSGGVADTQYF
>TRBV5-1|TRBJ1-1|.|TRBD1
TGCGCCAGCAGCGATGGGGACAGGGGGAACACTGAAGCTTTCTTT
CASSDGDRGNTEAFF
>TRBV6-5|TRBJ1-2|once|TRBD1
TGTGCCAGCAGTTACTCGAGACAGGGTGGCTACACCTTC
CASSYSRQGGYTF
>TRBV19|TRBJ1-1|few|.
TGTGCCAGTAGTATACGGGGAACTGAAGCTTTCTTT
CASSIRGTEAFF
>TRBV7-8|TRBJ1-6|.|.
TGTGCCAGCAGCTTACCGCGTTCACCCCTCCACTTT
CASSLPRSPLHF
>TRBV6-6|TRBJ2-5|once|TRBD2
TGTGCCAGTCGGACTAGCGGGGGGCAAGAGACCCAGTACTTC
CASRTSGGQETQYF
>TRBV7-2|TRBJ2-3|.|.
TGTGCCAGCAGCTCTCGGGGTCAAAATACGCAGTATTTT
CASSSRGQNTQYF
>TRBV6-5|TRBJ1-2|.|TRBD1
TGTGCCAGCAGGACCGGACAGGCTAACTATGGCTACACCTTC
CASRTGQANYGYTF
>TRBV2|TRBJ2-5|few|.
TGTGCCAGCAGTGAAGAGACCCAGTACTTC
CASSEETQYF
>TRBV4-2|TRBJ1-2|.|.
TGTGCCAGCAGCCAAGATATGGAGTTTCCTAACTATGGCTACACCTTC
CASSQDMEFPNYGYTF
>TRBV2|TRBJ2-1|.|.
TGTGCCAGCAGTGAAAGATGGTTTGAGCAGTTCTTC
CASSERWFEQFF
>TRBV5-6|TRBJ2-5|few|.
TGTGCCAGCAGCATAAAAGACGGGACCCAGTACTTC
CASSIKDGTQYF
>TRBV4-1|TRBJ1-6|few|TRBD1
TGCGCCAGCAGCCCCGCGGACAGGGATAATTCACCCCTCCACTTT
CASSPADRDNSPLHF
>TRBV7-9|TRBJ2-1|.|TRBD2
TGTGCCAGCAGCTTAACTAGCGGGGGGAAGTACAATGAGCAGTTCTTC
CASSLTSGGKYNEQFF
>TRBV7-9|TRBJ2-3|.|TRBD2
TGTGCCAGCTCCCCTCTAGCGGCACTCACAGATACGCAGTATTTT
CASSPLAALTDTQYF
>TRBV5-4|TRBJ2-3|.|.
TGTGCCAGCAGCTTAGCGGGCAGCACAGATACGCAGTATTTT
CASSLAGSTDTQYF
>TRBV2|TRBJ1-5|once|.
TGTGCCAGCAGTGCTCTGGGGAGCAATCAGCCCCAGCATTTT
CASSALGSNQPQHF
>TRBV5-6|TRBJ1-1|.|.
TGTGCCAGCAGCTTGGCCATCGGGGGCTTCTATGACGCTGAAGCTTTCTTT
CASSLAIGGFYDAEAFF
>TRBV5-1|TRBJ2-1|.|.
TGCGCCAGCAGCGTTGGACAGTACAATGAGCAGTTCTTC
CASSVGQYNEQFF